The 3 T cell receptor beta chains reported below all come from one sample, sequenced in a study of read filtering for tumor transcriptome and immune sequencing. Molecular barcoded adaptors covering alpha/delta and beta/gamma chains were used on about 390 ng RNA. TCRdb passed the reads through MiXCR, listing each CDR3 protein once. The sample carries 55,000 to 60,000 distinct CDR3 sequences, 9% to 15% recorded once. The sample taken for sequencing was a population of CD138-negative cells sorted from bone marrow. The receptors stem from a donor at least 40 years old with multiple myeloma.

This clonotype was counted many times. The gene calls are TRBV15 and TRBJ1-5, with D possibly TRBD1 on 5 matching bases. V was clipped by 11 bases and J by 7 bases, with 18 bases between them. CDR3 length equals 13 residues. Germline V gene sequence: CDR1 LNHNV, CDR2 YYDKDF (reference sequence). This chain's CDR3 is CAGGGGKGQPQHF. The CDR3 DNA sequence: TGTGCCGGCGGGGGGGGAAAGGGCCAGCCCCAGCATTTT.

The chain recombines TRBV7-9 with TRBJ1-3, with no clear D. The germline V gene encodes CDR1 SEHNR and CDR2 FQNEAQ (reference sequence). Trimming removed 5 bases at V and 0 bases at J, with 11 bases between. The CDR3 covers 15 residues. CDR3 in amino acids: CASSGRADSGNTIYF. CDR3 nucleotide sequence: TGTGCCAGCAGCGGTAGGGCAGACTCTGGAAACACCATATATTTT.

This clonotype was counted at least ten times. The chain is built from TRBV29-1 and TRBJ2-3; TRBD1 matches at 8 bases. The V and J ends lost 6 bases and 3 bases, in that order; junction bases with no gene match: 8. This CDR3 is built from 14 residues. Germline loops: CDR1 SQVTM, CDR2 ANQGSEA. The CDR3 sequence is CSVHDRGRTDTQYF. In DNA, the CDR3 is TGCAGCGTGCATGACAGGGGAAGGACAGATACGCAGTATTTT.